Listed below are T cell receptor beta chains from one sample, sequenced in a study of long-term antiretroviral therapy in people with HIV. Libraries were prepared by immunoSEQ multiplex PCR; TCRdb keeps only in-frame clonotypes and omits some of them. This table holds roughly 28,000 clones, roughly 89% found once. The sample consisted of unsorted PBMCs, taken 1.8 years after starting antiretroviral therapy. All receptors come from a woman under 30 with HIV. The CDR3 runs from the conserved cysteine through the conserved F or W. The D gene is left open where the match is weak. Clone sizes are given selectively: once, few, many, or a class where the clone is expanded.

abundance	v_gene	j_gene	d_gene	CDR3aa	CDR3nt
NA	TRBV11-3	TRBJ2-2	NA	CASSGTDFTGELFF	TGTGCCAGCAGCGGTACGGACTTCACCGGGGAGCTGTTTTTT
NA	TRBV2	TRBJ1-2	NA	CASTGVSYGYTF	TGTGCCAGTACCGGGGTCTCATATGGCTACACCTTC
once	TRBV6-5	TRBJ1-2	NA	CASRTGGGYTF	TGTGCCAGCAGGACAGGAGGTGGCTACACCTTC
NA	TRBV5-1	TRBJ2-5	TRBD2	CASSFGGKETQYF	TGCGCCAGCAGCTTCGGGGGGAAGGAGACCCAGTACTTC
NA	TRBV11-3	TRBJ2-7	NA	CASSSWRGGEQYF	TGTGCCAGCAGCTCGTGGAGGGGAGGCGAGCAGTACTTC
NA	TRBV7-2	TRBJ1-2	TRBD1	CASSPTGGWHYGYTF	TGTGCCAGCAGCCCGACAGGGGGCTGGCACTATGGCTACACCTTC
NA	TRBV18	TRBJ2-5	NA	CASSPIAGSQETQYF	TGTGCCAGCTCACCGATTGCCGGGTCTCAAGAGACCCAGTACTTC
once	TRBV28	TRBJ1-1	NA	CASSFSGLTEAFF	TGTGCCAGCAGTTTTTCCGGACTCACTGAAGCTTTCTTT
NA	TRBV19	TRBJ1-3	NA	CASSAPGRLLSGNTIYF	TGTGCCAGTAGTGCTCCGGGACGGCTCCTCTCTGGAAACACCATATATTTT
NA	TRBV4-3	TRBJ2-1	TRBD2	CASSQEGVLAGDGKDNEQFF	TGCGCCAGCAGCCAAGAAGGCGTACTAGCGGGAGACGGAAAGGACAATGAGCAGTTCTTC
NA	TRBV14	TRBJ1-2	NA	CASSQRKTGHVGGYTF	TGTGCCAGCAGCCAAAGAAAAACCGGACATGTAGGGGGCTACACCTTC
NA	TRBV7-8	TRBJ1-4	TRBD1	CASSLGQGNEKLFF	TGTGCCAGCAGCTTAGGACAGGGGAATGAAAAACTGTTTTTT
NA	TRBV25-1	TRBJ2-3	TRBD2	CASSEPPWGGRVADTQYF	TGTGCCAGCAGTGAACCACCCTGGGGCGGGAGGGTGGCAGATACGCAGTATTTT
NA	TRBV6-1	TRBJ2-7	NA	CASSKQYF	TGTGCCAGCTCAAAGCAGTACTTC
few	TRBV2	TRBJ1-2	TRBD1	CASSDRQGSRDGYTF	TGTGCCAGCAGTGACCGACAGGGTAGTAGGGATGGCTACACCTTC
NA	TRBV7-2	TRBJ2-2	TRBD1	CASSPGTGKLFF	TGTGCCAGCAGCCCCGGGACAGGGAAGCTGTTTTTT
NA	TRBV9	TRBJ2-1	TRBD2	CASSGVTSGVDRNEQFF	TGTGCCAGCAGCGGGGTGACTAGCGGGGTTGACAGGAATGAGCAGTTCTTC
NA	TRBV4-3	TRBJ2-7	TRBD2	CASSPWTSGRAFVEQYF	TGCGCCAGCAGCCCCTGGACTAGCGGGAGGGCATTCGTCGAGCAGTACTTC
NA	TRBV11-1	TRBJ2-1	TRBD1	CASSLGDRGGWEQFF	TGTGCCAGCAGCTTAGGGGACAGGGGGGGATGGGAGCAGTTCTTC
NA	TRBV5-1	TRBJ2-7	TRBD1	CASSLRTGAYEQYF	TGCGCCAGCAGCTTGAGGACAGGGGCCTACGAGCAGTACTTC
once	TRBV13	TRBJ2-3	TRBD1	CASSSRLPGTGADTQYF	TGTGCCAGCAGCTCGAGACTTCCCGGGACAGGGGCAGATACGCAGTATTTT
NA	TRBV27	TRBJ2-1	NA	CASSLDRGNNEQFF	TGTGCCAGCAGTTTAGATCGGGGGAACAATGAGCAGTTCTTC